What follows describes a single T cell receptor (beta chain). The data are from a study of blood T cell repertoires in COVID-19. Study information: Donors in the United States, Italy and Spain gave samples during acute or convalescent COVID-19. T cells, B-cell-depleted T cells, or PBMCs provided the cDNA or gDNA that served as material.

Original handling: Estimation of nucleated cell counts relied on the amplification of reference gene primers. The protocol was immunoSEQ multiplex PCR, while the TCRdb copy is restricted to in-frame clones and leaves out a portion. V and J calls and clone size are copied from that table; D and trimming were computed from the DNA. The table shows more than 120,000 clones, with about nine tenths occurring only once. Source material: peripheral blood. The receptor comes from a man between 50 and 59 years old who had recovered from COVID-19.

CDR3 nucleotide sequence: TGTGCCGGACGTACCGGGACAGAGAACGCCAATACGCAGTATTTT. Its protein is CAGRTGTENANTQYF. The V and J genes are TRBV2 and TRBJ2-3; 7 bases agree with TRBD1. V lost 11 bases, J lost 7 bases, and 18 bases stayed unmatched. Germline V gene sequence: CDR1 SNHLY, CDR2 FYNNEI. The CDR3 is 15 amino acids.